A selection of T cell receptor beta chains follows, all from one sample in a study of CD8+CD57+ T cells in acquired aplastic anemia. TCRdb passed the reads through MiXCR, listing each CDR3 protein once. The sample includes approximately 190,000 distinct CDR3 sequences, over 60% of them seen just once. Sequencing input: sorted CD4+, CD8+, or CD8+CD57+ T cells (not recorded which) from PBMCs. The receptors originated from a human donor with severe aplastic anemia or a healthy control (not recorded which). CDR3s include the opening cysteine and the closing phenylalanine or tryptophan. Fields, in order: clone size, V gene, J gene, D gene, CDR3 DNA, CDR3 protein. D genes are given only for firm matches. Clone sizes are given selectively: once, few, many, or a class where the clone is expanded.

few	TRBV9	TRBJ2-7	TRBD1	TGTGCCACTAAAGACACGGGACAGAACTACTACGAGCAGTACTTC	CATKDTGQNYYEQYF
NA	TRBV14	TRBJ2-5	NA	TGTGCCAGCAGCCAAGGTGGAGGGGGCCAAGAGACCCAGTACTTC	CASSQGGGGQETQYF
few	TRBV29-1	TRBJ1-2	NA	TGCAGCGTTGCCGGGCTCTATGGCTACACCTTC	CSVAGLYGYTF
NA	TRBV20-1	TRBJ2-2	NA	TGCAGTGCTAGACCGACAGGCTACACCGGGGAGCTGTTTTTT	CSARPTGYTGELFF
NA	TRBV29-1	TRBJ2-7	NA	TGCAGCGTTTGGGAGACGAAGTACGAGCAGTACTTC	CSVWETKYEQYF
once	TRBV7-9	TRBJ2-2	NA	TGTGCCAGCAGCCCTAGGGGGGAAATCGGAGGGGAGCTGTTTTTT	CASSPRGEIGGELFF
NA	TRBV20-1	TRBJ2-7	NA	TGCAGTGCTAGCCTCAGGGGACTCCCGGGGGAGCAGTACTTC	CSASLRGLPGEQYF
NA	TRBV7-2	TRBJ1-4	TRBD1	TGTGCCAGCAGCTTCGTTAGGGGGCAAAAACTGTTTTTT	CASSFVRGQKLFF
once	TRBV13	TRBJ1-2	NA	TGTGCCGGCAGCTTAGATTTCGGGGCTAACTATGGCTACACCTTC	CAGSLDFGANYGYTF
NA	TRBV2	TRBJ2-1	TRBD2	TGTGCCAGCAGTGAGTGGGCGGGAGCGCCCAGCAATGAGCAGTTCTTC	CASSEWAGAPSNEQFF
many	TRBV27	TRBJ2-3	TRBD1	TGTGCCAGCAGCTTAGGACAGGGGGCCACAGATACGCAGTATTTT	CASSLGQGATDTQYF
NA	TRBV10-3	TRBJ2-3	TRBD2	TGTGCCATCAGTGGTGGACTAGCGGGAGAATCAGATACGCAGTATTTT	CAISGGLAGESDTQYF
NA	TRBV7-6	TRBJ1-2	TRBD1	TGTGCCAGCAGCCGCGGACAGGGAGACTATGGCTACACCTTC	CASSRGQGDYGYTF
NA	TRBV2	TRBJ1-2	TRBD1	TGTGCCAGCAGGCTAGGGACAGGATATGGCTACACCTTC	CASRLGTGYGYTF
NA	TRBV15	TRBJ2-7	TRBD1	TGTGCCACCAGCAGAAGACAGGGGGGCTCCTACGAGCAGTACTTC	CATSRRQGGSYEQYF
NA	TRBV2	TRBJ2-7	TRBD1	TGTGCCAGCAGTGAAGGGCAGGTGGGACAGGTCGCCTACGAGCAGTACTTC	CASSEGQVGQVAYEQYF
few	TRBV27	TRBJ1-2	NA	TGTGCCAGCACCGCTGGGGGCAGGGATGGCTACACCTTC	CASTAGGRDGYTF
NA	TRBV20-1	TRBJ2-7	TRBD1	TGCAGTGCCTGGGACAGGGGGGGGTACGAGCAGTACTTC	CSAWDRGGYEQYF
few	TRBV3-1	TRBJ2-1	TRBD2	TGTGCCAGCAGCCAAGATTCAGCGGGGGGTTACAATGAGCAGTTCTTC	CASSQDSAGGYNEQFF
NA	TRBV29-1	TRBJ2-7	TRBD1	TGCAGCGTAGGGACAGGGGTCTCCTACGAGCAGTACTTC	CSVGTGVSYEQYF
few	TRBV10-3	TRBJ2-3	NA	TGTGCCATCAGACCGGGGCCGAGCACAGATACGCAGTATTTT	CAIRPGPSTDTQYF
NA	TRBV12-3/TRBV12-4	TRBJ2-5	NA	TGTGCCAGCAGTTTAAGCAGAACGGGAGAGACCCAGTACTTC	CASSLSRTGETQYF
NA	TRBV7-9	TRBJ2-7	NA	TGTGCCAGCAGCTTAGAAAACCCGTTATGGGAGCAGTACTTC	CASSLENPLWEQYF